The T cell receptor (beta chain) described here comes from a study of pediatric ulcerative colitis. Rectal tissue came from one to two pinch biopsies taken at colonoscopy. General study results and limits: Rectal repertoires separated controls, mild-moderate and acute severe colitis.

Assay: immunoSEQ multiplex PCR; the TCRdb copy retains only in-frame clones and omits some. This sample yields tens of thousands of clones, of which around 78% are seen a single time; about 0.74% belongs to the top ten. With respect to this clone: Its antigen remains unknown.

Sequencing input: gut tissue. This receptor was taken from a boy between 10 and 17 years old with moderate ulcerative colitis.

The CDR3 here is CASSIAPGGVNQPQHF. DNA for the CDR3: TGTGCCAGTAGTATAGCGCCAGGGGGTGTCAATCAGCCCCAGCATTTT. The chain combines TRBV19 with TRBJ1-5; 7 bases match TRBD1. J gave up 3 bases and V 1 base, and 6 bases lay outside the gene matches. CDR3 size: 16 residues. Germline CDR1 and CDR2: LNHDA and SQIVND (reference sequence).